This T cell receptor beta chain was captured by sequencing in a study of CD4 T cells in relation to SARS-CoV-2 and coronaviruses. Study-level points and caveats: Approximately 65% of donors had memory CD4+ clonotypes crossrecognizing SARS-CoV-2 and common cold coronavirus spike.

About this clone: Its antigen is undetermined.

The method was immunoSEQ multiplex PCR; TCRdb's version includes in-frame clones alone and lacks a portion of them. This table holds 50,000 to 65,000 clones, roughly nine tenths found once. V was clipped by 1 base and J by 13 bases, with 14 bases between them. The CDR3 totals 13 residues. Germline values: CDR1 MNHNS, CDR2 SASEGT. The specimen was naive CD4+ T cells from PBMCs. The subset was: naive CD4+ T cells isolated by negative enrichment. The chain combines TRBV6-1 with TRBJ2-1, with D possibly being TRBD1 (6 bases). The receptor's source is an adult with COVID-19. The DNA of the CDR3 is TGTGCCAGCAGTGAAGATCAGGGGTCAGTTCAGTTCTTC. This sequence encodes CASSEDQGSVQFF.